This TCR beta chain stems from a study of cytomegalovirus exposure and HLA in healthy donors. General observations from the study: A classifier reportedly called cytomegalovirus status with high sensitivity and specificity. Rare sequences made up most TCRs, while some public TCRs were found in many donors.

Germline lookup yields CDR1 MDHEN and CDR2 SYDVKM. The CDR3 sequence is 15 residues long. Trimming pared 5 bases from V and 1 base from J, leaving 12 bases between. The donors were members of the roughly 120-subject validation cohort (separate from the roughly 670-subject first cohort). Clones were sequenced by immunoSEQ multiplex PCR, and TCRdb holds only the in-frame ones, with some missing. The profile shows about 65,000 clones, 90% to 95% of them singletons. In regard to this clone: The antigen is unknown.

This chain connects TRBV28 to TRBJ1-5; maybe TRBD1 (5 bases). The sequenced material came from PBMCs. The sequence derives from a man between 18 and 29 years old in good health and CMV-seropositive. CDR3 region: CASSEQVLSNQPQHF. For the CDR3, the DNA is TGTGCCAGCAGTGAACAGGTACTGAGCAATCAGCCCCAGCATTTT.